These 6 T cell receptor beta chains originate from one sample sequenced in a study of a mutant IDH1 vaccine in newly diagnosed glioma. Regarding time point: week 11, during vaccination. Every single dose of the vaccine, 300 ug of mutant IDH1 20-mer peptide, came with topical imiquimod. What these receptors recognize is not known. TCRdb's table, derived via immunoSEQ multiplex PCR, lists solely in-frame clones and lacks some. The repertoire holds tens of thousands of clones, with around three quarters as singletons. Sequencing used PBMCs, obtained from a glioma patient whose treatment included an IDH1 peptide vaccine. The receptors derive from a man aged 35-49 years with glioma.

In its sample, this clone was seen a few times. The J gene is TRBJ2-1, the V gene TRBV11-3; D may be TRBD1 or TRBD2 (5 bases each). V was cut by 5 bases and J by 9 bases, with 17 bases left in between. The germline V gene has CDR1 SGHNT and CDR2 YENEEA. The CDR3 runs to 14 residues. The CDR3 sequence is CASSTAGRGREQFF. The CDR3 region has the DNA TGTGCCAGCAGCACCGCCGGTCGGGGACGTGAGCAGTTCTTC.

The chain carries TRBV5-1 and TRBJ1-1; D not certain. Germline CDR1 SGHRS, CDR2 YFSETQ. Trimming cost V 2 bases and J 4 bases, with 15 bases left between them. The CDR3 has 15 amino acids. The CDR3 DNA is TGCGCCAGCAGCTTTGGGTCCCAATGGGGCACTGAAGCTTTCTTT. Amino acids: CASSFGSQWGTEAFF.

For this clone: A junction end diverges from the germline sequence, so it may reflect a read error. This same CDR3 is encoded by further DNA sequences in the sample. The CDR3 loop is CASTSDRASGYTF. As DNA, the CDR3 is TGTGCTAGCACCTCAGACAGGGCGTCGGGCTACACCTTC. The V gene is TRBV6-5, the J gene TRBJ1-2, with 7 bases matching TRBD1. The CDR3 loop spans 13 amino acids. Germline loops: CDR1 MNHEY, CDR2 SVGAGI.

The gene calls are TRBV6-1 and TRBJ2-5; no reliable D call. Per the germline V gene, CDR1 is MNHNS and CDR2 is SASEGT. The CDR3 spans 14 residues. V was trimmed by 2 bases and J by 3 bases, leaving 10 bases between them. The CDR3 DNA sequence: TGTGCCAGCAGTGAAAGGGAACTCGAAGAGACCCAGTACTTC. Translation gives CASSERELEETQYF.

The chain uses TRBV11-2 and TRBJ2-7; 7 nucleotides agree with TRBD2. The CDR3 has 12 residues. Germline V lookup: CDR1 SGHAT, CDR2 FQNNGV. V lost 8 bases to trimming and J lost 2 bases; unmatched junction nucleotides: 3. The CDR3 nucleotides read TGTGCCAGCGGGAGGGACCCCTACGAGCAGTACTTC. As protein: CASGRDPYEQYF.

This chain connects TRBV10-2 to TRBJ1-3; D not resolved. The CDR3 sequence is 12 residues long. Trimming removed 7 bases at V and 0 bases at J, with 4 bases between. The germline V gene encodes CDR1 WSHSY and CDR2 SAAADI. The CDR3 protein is CASTSSGNTIYF. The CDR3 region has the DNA TGCGCCAGCACGAGCTCTGGAAACACCATATATTTT.